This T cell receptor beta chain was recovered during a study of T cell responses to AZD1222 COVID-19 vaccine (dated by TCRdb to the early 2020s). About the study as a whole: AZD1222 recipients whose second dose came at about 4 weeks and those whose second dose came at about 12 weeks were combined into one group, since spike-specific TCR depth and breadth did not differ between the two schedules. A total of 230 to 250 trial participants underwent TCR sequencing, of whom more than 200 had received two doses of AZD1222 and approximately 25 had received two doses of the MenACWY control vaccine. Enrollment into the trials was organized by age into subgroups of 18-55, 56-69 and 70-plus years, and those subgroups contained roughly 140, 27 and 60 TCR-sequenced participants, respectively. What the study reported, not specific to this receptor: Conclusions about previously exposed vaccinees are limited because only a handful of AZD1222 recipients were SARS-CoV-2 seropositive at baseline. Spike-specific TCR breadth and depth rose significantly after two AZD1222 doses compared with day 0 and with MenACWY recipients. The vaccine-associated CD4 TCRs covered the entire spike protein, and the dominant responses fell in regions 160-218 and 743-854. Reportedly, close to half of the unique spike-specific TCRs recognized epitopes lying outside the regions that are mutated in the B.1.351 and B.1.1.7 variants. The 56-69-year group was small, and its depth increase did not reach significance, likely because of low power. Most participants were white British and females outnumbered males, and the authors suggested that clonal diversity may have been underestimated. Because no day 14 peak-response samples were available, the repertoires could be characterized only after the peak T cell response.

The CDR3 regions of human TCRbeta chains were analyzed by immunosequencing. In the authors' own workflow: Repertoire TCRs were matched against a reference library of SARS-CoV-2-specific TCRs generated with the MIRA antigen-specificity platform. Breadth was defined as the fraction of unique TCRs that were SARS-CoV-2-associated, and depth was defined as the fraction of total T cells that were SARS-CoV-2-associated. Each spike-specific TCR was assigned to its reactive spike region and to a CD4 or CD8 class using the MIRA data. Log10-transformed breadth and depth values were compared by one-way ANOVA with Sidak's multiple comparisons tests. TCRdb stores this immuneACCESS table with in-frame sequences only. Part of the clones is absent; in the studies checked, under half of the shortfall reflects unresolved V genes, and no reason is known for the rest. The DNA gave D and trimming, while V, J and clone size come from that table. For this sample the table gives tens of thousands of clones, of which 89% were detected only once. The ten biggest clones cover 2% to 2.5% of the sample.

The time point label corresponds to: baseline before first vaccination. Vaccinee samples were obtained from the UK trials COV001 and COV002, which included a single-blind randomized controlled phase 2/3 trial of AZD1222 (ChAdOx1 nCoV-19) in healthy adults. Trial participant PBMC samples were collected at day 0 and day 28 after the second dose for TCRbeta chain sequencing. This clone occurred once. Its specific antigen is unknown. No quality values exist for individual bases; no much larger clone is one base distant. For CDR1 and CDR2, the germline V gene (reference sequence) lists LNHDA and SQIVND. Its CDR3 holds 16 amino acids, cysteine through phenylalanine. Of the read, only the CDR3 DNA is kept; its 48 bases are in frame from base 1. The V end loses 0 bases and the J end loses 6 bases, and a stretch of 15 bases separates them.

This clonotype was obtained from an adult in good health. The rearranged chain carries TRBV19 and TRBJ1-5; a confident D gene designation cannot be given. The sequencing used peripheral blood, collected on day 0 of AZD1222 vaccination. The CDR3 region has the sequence CASSIEVRGLGQPQHF. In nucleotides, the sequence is TGTGCCAGTAGTATAGAGGTGCGAGGTTTGGGTCAGCCCCAGCATTTT.